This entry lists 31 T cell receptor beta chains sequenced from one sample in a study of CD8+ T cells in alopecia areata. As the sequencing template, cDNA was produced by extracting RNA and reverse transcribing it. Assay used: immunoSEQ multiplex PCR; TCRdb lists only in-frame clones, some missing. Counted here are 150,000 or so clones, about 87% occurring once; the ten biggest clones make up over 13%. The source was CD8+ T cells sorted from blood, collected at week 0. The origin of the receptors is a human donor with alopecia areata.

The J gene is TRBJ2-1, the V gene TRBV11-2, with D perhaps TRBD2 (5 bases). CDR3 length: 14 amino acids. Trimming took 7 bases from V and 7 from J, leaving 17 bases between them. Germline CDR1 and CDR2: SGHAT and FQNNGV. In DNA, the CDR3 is TGTGCCAGCATCCATCCCCCCCCGGGGAATGAGCAGTTCTTC. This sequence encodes CASIHPPPGNEQFF.

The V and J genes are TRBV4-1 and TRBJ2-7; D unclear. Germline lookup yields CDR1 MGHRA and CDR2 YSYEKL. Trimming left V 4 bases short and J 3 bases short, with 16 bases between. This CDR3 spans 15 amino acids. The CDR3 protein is CASSPRQATDYEQYF. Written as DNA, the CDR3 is TGCGCCAGCAGCCCCCGGCAGGCAACGGACTACGAGCAGTACTTC.

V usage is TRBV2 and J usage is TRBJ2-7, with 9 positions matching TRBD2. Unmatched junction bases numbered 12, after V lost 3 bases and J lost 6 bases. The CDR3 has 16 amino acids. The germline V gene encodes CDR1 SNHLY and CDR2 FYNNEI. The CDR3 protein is CASSDPRSGLASEQYF. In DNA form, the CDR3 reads TGTGCCAGCAGTGATCCCCGCTCGGGACTAGCCTCCGAGCAGTACTTC.

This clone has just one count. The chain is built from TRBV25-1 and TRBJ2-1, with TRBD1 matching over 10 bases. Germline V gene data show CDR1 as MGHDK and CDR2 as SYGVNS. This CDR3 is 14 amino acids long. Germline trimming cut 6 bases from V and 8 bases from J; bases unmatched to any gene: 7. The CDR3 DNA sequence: TGTGCCAGCAGCCAGACAGGGGGCGGGGATGAGCAGTTCTTC. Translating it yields CASSQTGGGDEQFF. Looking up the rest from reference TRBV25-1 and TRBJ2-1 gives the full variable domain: EADIYQTPRYLVIGTGKKITLECSQTMGHDKMYWYQQDPGMELHLIHYSYGVNSTEKGDLSSESTVSRIRTEHFPLTLESARPSHTSQYLCASSQTGGGDEQFFGPGTRLTVL.

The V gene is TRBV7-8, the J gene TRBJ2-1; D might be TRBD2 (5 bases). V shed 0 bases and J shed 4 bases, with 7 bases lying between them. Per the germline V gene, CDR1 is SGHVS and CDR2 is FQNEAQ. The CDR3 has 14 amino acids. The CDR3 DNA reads TGTGCCAGCAGCTTAGCGGGAGCATACAATGAGCAGTTCTTC. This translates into CASSLAGAYNEQFF.

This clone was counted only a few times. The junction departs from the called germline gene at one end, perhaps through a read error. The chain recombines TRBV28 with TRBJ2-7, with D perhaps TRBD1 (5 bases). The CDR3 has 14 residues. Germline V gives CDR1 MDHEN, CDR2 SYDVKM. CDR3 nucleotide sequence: TGTGCCATCAGTGACAGCCAGAAAAACTACGAGCAGTACTTC. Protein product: CAISDSQKNYEQYF.

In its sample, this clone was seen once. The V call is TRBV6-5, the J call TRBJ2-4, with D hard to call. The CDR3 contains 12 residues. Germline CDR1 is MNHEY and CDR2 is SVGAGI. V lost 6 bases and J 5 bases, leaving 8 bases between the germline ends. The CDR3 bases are TGTGCCAGCAGCCCCGATGAAAACATTCAGTACTTC. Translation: CASSPDENIQYF.

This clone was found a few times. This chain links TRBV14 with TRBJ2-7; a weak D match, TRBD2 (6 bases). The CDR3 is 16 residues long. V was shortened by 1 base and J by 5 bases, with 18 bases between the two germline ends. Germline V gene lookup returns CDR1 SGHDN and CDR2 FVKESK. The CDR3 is CASSQGELGRTNEQYF. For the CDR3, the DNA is TGTGCCAGCAGCCAAGGGGAACTTGGACGGACTAACGAGCAGTACTTC.

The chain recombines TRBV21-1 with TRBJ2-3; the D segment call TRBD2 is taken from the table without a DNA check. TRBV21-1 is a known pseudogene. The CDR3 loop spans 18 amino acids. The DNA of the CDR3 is TGTGCCAGCACCGAGCCCGGGTCGGAGCGGGGGGGGACAGATACGCAGTATTTT. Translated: CASTEPGSERGGTDTQYF.

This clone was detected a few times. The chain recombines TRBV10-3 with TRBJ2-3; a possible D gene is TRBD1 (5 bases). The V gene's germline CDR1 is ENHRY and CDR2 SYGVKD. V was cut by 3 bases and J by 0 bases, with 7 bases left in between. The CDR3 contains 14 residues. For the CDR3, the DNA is TGTGCCATCAGTGATGGACAAAGCACAGATACGCAGTATTTT. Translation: CAISDGQSTDTQYF.

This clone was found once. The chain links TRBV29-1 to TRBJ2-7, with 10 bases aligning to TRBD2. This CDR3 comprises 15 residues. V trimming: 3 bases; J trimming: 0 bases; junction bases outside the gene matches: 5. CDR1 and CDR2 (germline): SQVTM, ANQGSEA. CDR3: CSVELAGESSYEQYF. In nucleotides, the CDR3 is TGCAGCGTTGAGCTAGCGGGGGAGAGCTCCTACGAGCAGTACTTC.

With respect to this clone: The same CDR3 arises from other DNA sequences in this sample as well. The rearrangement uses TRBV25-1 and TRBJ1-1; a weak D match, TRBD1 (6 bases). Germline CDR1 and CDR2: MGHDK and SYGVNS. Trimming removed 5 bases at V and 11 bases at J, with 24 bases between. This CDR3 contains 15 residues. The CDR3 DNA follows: TGTGCCAGCAGTCTCCACAGGGCTGAAGTGAAGGAGGCTTTCTTT. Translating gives CASSLHRAEVKEAFF.

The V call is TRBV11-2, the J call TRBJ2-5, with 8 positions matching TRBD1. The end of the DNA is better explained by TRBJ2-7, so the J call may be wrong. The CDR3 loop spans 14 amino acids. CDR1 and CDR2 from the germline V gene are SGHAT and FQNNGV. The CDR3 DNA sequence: TGTGCCAGCAGCTTAGGGACAGGGACCTACGAGCAGTACTTC. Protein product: CASSLGTGTYEQYF.

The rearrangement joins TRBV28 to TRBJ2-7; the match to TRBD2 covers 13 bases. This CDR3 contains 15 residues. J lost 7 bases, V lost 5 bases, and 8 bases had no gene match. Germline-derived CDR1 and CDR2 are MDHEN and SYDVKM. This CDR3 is CASSGLLGLAGEQYF. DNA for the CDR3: TGTGCCAGCAGTGGTTTGCTGGGACTAGCGGGGGAGCAGTACTTC.

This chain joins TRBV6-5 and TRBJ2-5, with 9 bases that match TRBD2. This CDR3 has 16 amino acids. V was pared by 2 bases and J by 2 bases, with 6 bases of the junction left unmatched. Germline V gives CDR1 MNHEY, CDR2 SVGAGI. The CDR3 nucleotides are TGTGCCAGCAGTTACGAATTGAGCGGGAGGCAAGAGACCCAGTACTTC. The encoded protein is CASSYELSGRQETQYF.

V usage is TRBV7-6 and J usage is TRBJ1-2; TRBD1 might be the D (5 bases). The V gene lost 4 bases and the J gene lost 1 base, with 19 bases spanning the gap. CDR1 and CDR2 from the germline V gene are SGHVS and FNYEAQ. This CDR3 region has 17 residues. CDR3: CASSSSAQVKVNYGYTF. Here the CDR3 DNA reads TGTGCCAGCAGCTCCTCTGCACAGGTGAAAGTTAACTATGGCTACACCTTC.

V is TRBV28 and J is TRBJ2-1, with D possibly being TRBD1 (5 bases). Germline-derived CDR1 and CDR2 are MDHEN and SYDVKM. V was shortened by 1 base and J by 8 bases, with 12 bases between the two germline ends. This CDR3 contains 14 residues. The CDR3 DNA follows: TGTGCCAGCAGTTTATTGGCCAGGGCGGATGAGCAGTTCTTC. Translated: CASSLLARADEQFF.

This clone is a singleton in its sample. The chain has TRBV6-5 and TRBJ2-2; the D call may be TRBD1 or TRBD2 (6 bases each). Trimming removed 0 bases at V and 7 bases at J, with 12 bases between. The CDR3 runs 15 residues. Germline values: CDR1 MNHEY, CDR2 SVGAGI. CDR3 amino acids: CASSYSSGAGGELFF. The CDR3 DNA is TGTGCCAGCAGTTACTCGTCGGGGGCGGGCGGGGAGCTGTTTTTT.

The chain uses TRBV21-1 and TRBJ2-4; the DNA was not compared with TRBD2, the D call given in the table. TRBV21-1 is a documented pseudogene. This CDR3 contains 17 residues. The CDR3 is CASSKGRLGLPRRIQYF. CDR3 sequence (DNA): TGTGCCAGCAGCAAAGGGAGGCTCGGGCTCCCGAGGAGGATTCAGTACTTC.

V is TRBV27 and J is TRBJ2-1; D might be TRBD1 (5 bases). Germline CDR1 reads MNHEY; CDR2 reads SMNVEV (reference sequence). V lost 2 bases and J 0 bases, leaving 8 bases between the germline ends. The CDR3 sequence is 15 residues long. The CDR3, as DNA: TGTGCCAGCAGTTTACCAGGGTTCTCCTACAATGAGCAGTTCTTC. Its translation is CASSLPGFSYNEQFF.

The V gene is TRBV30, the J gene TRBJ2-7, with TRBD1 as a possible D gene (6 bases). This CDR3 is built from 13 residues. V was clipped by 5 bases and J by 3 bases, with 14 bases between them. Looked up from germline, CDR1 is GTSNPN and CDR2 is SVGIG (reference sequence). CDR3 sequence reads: CAWGPGAGYEQYF. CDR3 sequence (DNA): TGTGCCTGGGGCCCAGGGGCTGGCTACGAGCAGTACTTC.

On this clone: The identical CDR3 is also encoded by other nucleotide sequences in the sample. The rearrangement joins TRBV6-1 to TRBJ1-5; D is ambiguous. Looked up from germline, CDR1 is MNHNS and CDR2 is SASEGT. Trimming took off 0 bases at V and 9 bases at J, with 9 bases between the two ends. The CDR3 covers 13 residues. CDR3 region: CASSEAPRLPQHF. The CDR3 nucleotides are TGTGCCAGCAGTGAAGCGCCCCGCCTGCCCCAGCATTTT.

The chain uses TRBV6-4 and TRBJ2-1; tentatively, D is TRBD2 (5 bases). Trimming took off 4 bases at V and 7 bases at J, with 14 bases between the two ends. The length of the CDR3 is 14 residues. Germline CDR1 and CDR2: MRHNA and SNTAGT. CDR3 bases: TGTGCCAGCAGTGCCGTTCTCAGGAGGAATGAGCAGTTCTTC. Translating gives CASSAVLRRNEQFF.

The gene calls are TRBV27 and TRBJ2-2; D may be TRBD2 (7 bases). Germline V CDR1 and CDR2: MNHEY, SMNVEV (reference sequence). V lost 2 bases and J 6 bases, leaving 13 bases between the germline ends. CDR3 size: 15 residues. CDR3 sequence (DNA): TGTGCCAGCAGTTTAGCACAGGGAGGGTCCGGGGAGCTGTTTTTT. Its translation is CASSLAQGGSGELFF.

This CDR3 is CAWSLFGQGANTGELFF. CDR3 nucleotides: TGTGCCTGGAGTCTTTTCGGACAGGGGGCGAACACCGGGGAGCTGTTTTTT. The chain is built from TRBV30 and TRBJ2-2; TRBD1 matches at 10 bases. Germline values: CDR1 GTSNPN, CDR2 SVGIG (reference sequence). The CDR3 loop spans 17 amino acids. With 2 bases clipped from V and 0 bases from J, the junction kept 6 bases outside the gene matches.

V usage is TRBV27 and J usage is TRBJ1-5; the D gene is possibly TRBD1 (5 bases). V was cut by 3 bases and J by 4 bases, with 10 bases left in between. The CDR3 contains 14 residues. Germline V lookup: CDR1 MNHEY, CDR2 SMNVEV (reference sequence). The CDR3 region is CASSLGGWNQPQHF. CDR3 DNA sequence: TGTGCCAGCAGTTTGGGGGGTTGGAATCAGCCCCAGCATTTT.

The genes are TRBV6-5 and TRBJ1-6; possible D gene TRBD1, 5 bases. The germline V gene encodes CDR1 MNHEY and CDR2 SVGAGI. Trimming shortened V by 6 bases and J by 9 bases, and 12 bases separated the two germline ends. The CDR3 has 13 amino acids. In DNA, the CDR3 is TGTGCCAGCAGCTACGGGACGGTTTCACCCCTCCACTTT. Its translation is CASSYGTVSPLHF.

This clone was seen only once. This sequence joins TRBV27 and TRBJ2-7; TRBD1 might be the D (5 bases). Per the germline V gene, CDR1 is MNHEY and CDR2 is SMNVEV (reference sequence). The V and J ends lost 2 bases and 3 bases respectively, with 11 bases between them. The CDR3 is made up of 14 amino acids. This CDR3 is CASSLSRVGYEQYF. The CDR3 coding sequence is TGTGCCAGCAGTTTAAGCAGGGTCGGCTACGAGCAGTACTTC.

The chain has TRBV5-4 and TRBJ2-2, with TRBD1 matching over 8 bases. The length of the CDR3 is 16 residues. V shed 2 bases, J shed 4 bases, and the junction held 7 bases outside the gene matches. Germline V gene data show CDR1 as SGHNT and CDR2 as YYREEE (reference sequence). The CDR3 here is CASSLTGQGLTGELFF. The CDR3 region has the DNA TGTGCCAGCAGCTTAACAGGACAGGGTCTCACCGGGGAGCTGTTTTTT.

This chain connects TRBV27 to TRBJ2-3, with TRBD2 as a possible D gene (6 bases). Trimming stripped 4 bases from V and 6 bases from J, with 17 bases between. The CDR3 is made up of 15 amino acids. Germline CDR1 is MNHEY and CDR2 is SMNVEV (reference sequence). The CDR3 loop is CASSSYLGRGDTQYF. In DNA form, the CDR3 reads TGTGCCAGCAGTTCATACCTTGGACGGGGGGATACGCAGTATTTT.

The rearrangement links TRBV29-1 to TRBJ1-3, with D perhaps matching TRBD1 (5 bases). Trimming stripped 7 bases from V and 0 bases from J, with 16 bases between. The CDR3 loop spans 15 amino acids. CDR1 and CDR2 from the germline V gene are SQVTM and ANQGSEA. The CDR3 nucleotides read TGCAGCGCCCCCGGGGTCGGGGGCTCTGGAAACACCATATATTTT. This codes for CSAPGVGGSGNTIYF.